Shown below are 25 T cell receptor beta chains from a single sample sequenced in a study of T cell repertoires in cytomegalovirus infection. Each CDR3 protein is one row after TCRdb ran MiXCR on the reads. The top ten clones hold under 7% of a sample with approximately 250,000 distinct CDR3 sequences, 6% to 8% of them seen once. Material for sequencing was PBMCs. All receptors derive from a human donor in good health (CMV status not recorded). Some clones in this sample may be carry-over from other donors' samples.

Many counts were recorded for this clonotype. The chain has TRBV4-2 and TRBJ2-3; D tentatively reads TRBD1 or TRBD2 (6 bases each). The V end lost 0 bases, the J end lost 4 bases, and 8 bases lay between the germline ends. This CDR3 comprises 14 residues. The germline V gene encodes CDR1 LGHNA and CDR2 YNFKEQ. CDR3: CASSQEGGADTQYF. In DNA, the CDR3 is TGTGCCAGCAGCCAAGAGGGGGGCGCAGATACGCAGTATTTT.

CDR3 coding DNA: TGTGCCAGCTCGGGGGGGATTGGGGACCAGCCCCAGCATTTT. Protein product: CASSGGIGDQPQHF. V gene TRBV18 combines with J gene TRBJ1-5, with a possible D match to TRBD1 (5 bases). Trimming left V 6 bases short and J 7 bases short, with 16 bases between. Germline CDR1 reads KGHSH; CDR2 reads LQKENI. CDR3 length equals 14 residues.

This clonotype was found many times. This sequence joins TRBV7-6 and TRBJ2-7; D may be TRBD2 (6 bases). Trimming pared 2 bases from V and 3 bases from J, leaving 8 bases between. Per germline, CDR1 SGHVS and CDR2 FNYEAQ. The CDR3 is made up of 13 amino acids. CDR3 sequence reads: CASSLSTSYEQYF. In DNA form, the CDR3 reads TGTGCCAGCAGCTTATCGACTAGCTACGAGCAGTACTTC.

This clonotype has ten or more counts. The rearrangement uses TRBV2 and TRBJ2-5; unclear D gene. The germline gives CDR1 SNHLY, CDR2 FYNNEI. CDR3 size: 14 residues. V was clipped by 2 bases and J by 4 bases, with 11 bases between them. In DNA, the CDR3 is TGTGCCAGCAGTGAAAGCTTACTGGGAGAGACCCAGTACTTC. Translated: CASSESLLGETQYF. The full variable domain, completed using reference TRBV2 and TRBJ2-5, is EPEVTQTPSHQVTQMGQEVILRCVPISNHLYFYWYRQILGQKVEFLVSFYNNEISEKSEIFDDQFSVERPDGSNFTLKIRSTKLEDSAMYFCASSESLLGETQYFGPGTRLLVL.

This clonotype was seen a few times. V gene TRBV19 combines with J gene TRBJ2-1; D not certain. The V gene's germline CDR1 is LNHDA and CDR2 SQIVND (reference sequence). The CDR3 loop spans 14 amino acids. V was clipped by 4 bases and J by 8 bases, with 15 bases between them. DNA for the CDR3: TGTGCCAGTAGTAGAGGTGCCCCTCGCTATGAGCAGTTCTTC. It yields the protein CASSRGAPRYEQFF.

The table lists this clonotype with many counts. This chain joins TRBV28 and TRBJ2-1; weak D call: TRBD2 (6 bases). CDR3 length equals 17 residues. V was trimmed by 7 bases and J by 6 bases, leaving 25 bases between them. CDR1 is MDHEN and CDR2 is SYDVKM in the germline V gene. This CDR3 is CASTLMSGSGDSNEQFF. CDR3 sequence (DNA): TGTGCCAGCACCCTTATGAGCGGCTCCGGGGACTCCAATGAGCAGTTCTTC.

This clonotype was seen ten or more times. This chain connects TRBV7-9 to TRBJ2-5; D gene uncertain. Looked up from germline, CDR1 is SEHNR and CDR2 is FQNEAQ (reference sequence). The CDR3 contains 11 residues. V gave up 6 bases and J gave up 4 bases, with 6 bases separating them. DNA for the CDR3: TGTGCCAGCAGACTTAGAGAGACCCAGTACTTC. Translating it yields CASRLRETQYF.

There are many counts of this clonotype. The chain couples TRBV7-2 to TRBJ2-1, with D possibly called TRBD1 or TRBD2 (7 bases each). V lost 0 bases to trimming and J lost 9 bases, with 18 bases between them. Germline values: CDR1 SGHTA, CDR2 FQGNSA. The CDR3 contains 16 residues. CDR3 in amino acids: CASSLARVGGGGEQFF. The CDR3 nucleotides read TGTGCCAGCAGCTTAGCGAGGGTAGGGGGCGGGGGTGAGCAGTTCTTC. The full variable domain, its missing parts supplied by reference TRBV7-2 and TRBJ2-1, is GAGVSQSPSNKVTEKGKDVELRCDPISGHTALYWYRQSLGQGLEFLIYFQGNSAPDKSGLPSDRFSAERTGGSVSTLTIQRTQQEDSAVYLCASSLARVGGGGEQFFGPGTRLTVL.

This clonotype was seen repeatedly, ten times or more. The chain recombines TRBV29-1 with TRBJ1-2, with TRBD1 as a possible D gene (5 bases). This CDR3 contains 14 residues. V was pared by 7 bases and J by 5 bases, with 20 bases between. Germline loops: CDR1 SQVTM, CDR2 ANQGSEA. The CDR3 here is CSAPETEKGYGYTF. The DNA for the CDR3 is TGCAGCGCTCCCGAGACAGAAAAGGGGTATGGCTACACCTTC.

This clonotype was recorded at least ten times. The rearrangement links TRBV7-2 to TRBJ2-7; 9 bases map to TRBD2. The germline V gene has CDR1 SGHTA and CDR2 FQGNSA. CDR3 length equals 16 residues. The J segment lost 0 bases and the V segment lost 0 bases, leaving 3 bases of the junction unmatched. This chain's CDR3 is CASSLAGGGGSYEQYF. The DNA for the CDR3 is TGTGCCAGCAGCTTAGCTGGCGGGGGGGGCTCCTACGAGCAGTACTTC.

This clonotype was counted at least ten times. This chain links TRBV11-2 with TRBJ2-7; no clear D gene. The germline gives CDR1 SGHAT, CDR2 FQNNGV. There are 15 residues in the CDR3. Between the trimmed V and J ends, which lost 4 bases and 3 bases, there was a span of 16 bases. The CDR3 region has the DNA TGTGCCAGCAGCTCCTCGATGGCAGCGATCTACGAGCAGTACTTC. It translates to CASSSSMAAIYEQYF.

This clonotype came up many times. V is TRBV6-5 and J is TRBJ2-5; 7 nucleotides agree with TRBD1. The CDR3 totals 13 residues. Trimming cost V 4 bases and J 2 bases; bases outside gene matches: 1. The germline V gene has CDR1 MNHEY and CDR2 SVGAGI. This chain's CDR3 is CASSWDRQETQYF. DNA of the CDR3: TGTGCCAGCAGTTGGGACAGACAAGAGACCCAGTACTTC.

This clonotype was picked up many times. The chain employs TRBV7-2 and TRBJ1-4; possibly TRBD1 for D (5 bases). The CDR3 has 11 amino acids. V dropped 3 bases and J dropped 12 bases, with 8 bases sitting between them. Germline V gene sequence: CDR1 SGHTA, CDR2 FQGNSA. In DNA, the CDR3 is TGTGCCAGCAGCTTCGGGACTCAACTGTTTTTT. This gives the protein CASSFGTQLFF.

There are many counts of this clonotype. The genes are TRBV7-2 and TRBJ2-1, with D hard to call. CDR3 length: 13 residues. V lost 6 bases, J lost 2 bases, and 8 bases lay in between. Germline loops: CDR1 SGHTA, CDR2 FQGNSA. The chain's CDR3 is CASSWSPYNEQFF. Written as DNA, the CDR3 is TGTGCCAGCAGTTGGAGTCCCTACAATGAGCAGTTCTTC. Together with reference TRBV7-2 and TRBJ2-1, the CDR3 gives the full variable domain: GAGVSQSPSNKVTEKGKDVELRCDPISGHTALYWYRQSLGQGLEFLIYFQGNSAPDKSGLPSDRFSAERTGGSVSTLTIQRTQQEDSAVYLCASSWSPYNEQFFGPGTRLTVL.

This clonotype was counted at least ten times. The chain couples TRBV28 to TRBJ2-7, with 8 nucleotides matching TRBD1. The length of the CDR3 is 14 residues. The V gene's germline CDR1 is MDHEN and CDR2 SYDVKM. Trimming at V came to 5 bases and at J to 4 bases, leaving 7 bases not matched to a gene. CDR3 in DNA: TGTGCCAGCAGTACCCTGGGACAGGCATACGAGCAGTACTTC. This codes for CASSTLGQAYEQYF.

This clonotype was counted ten times or more. The V call is TRBV7-2, the J call TRBJ1-2; perhaps TRBD1 as D (5 bases). This CDR3 comprises 10 residues. Looked up from germline, CDR1 is SGHTA and CDR2 is FQGNSA. V dropped 7 bases and J dropped 13 bases, with 13 bases sitting between them. CDR3 sequence: CASNPNGTTF. CDR3 nucleotide sequence: TGTGCCAGCAACCCTAATGGGACCACCTTC.

This clonotype has a count of ten or more. This chain uses TRBV7-2 with TRBJ2-4, with 9 bases lining up with TRBD2. Germline CDR1 reads SGHTA; CDR2 reads FQGNSA. Trimming removed 0 bases from V and 8 bases from J; junction bases left unmatched: 8. There are 16 residues in the CDR3. In DNA, the CDR3 is TGTGCCAGCAGCTTAGCCCTAGCGGGGCCCCAGGACATTCAGTACTTC. Its protein is CASSLALAGPQDIQYF.

This clonotype has ten or more counts. This chain connects TRBV20-1 to TRBJ1-1; 10 bases agree with TRBD1. V lost 6 bases and J lost 3; bases outside the gene matches: 25. The CDR3 is 20 residues long. In germline, CDR1 is DFQATT, CDR2 SNEGSKA (reference sequence). The CDR3 sequence is CSASKRGQGIVGGWDTEAFF. CDR3 nucleotide sequence: TGCAGTGCCTCCAAGCGGGGACAGGGGATAGTGGGAGGTTGGGACACTGAAGCTTTCTTT.

This clonotype has ten or more counts. The rearrangement uses TRBV24-1 and TRBJ1-4; D not resolved. V was trimmed by 4 bases and J by 6 bases, leaving 8 bases between them. This CDR3 has 13 residues. CDR1 and CDR2 (germline): KGHDR, SFDVKD. The CDR3 region is CATSDPVDEKLFF. CDR3 sequence (DNA): TGTGCCACCAGTGACCCCGTGGATGAAAAACTGTTTTTT.

This clonotype occurred many times. The chain links TRBV28 to TRBJ2-1, with a tentative D call TRBD2 (6 bases). Germline V lookup: CDR1 MDHEN, CDR2 SYDVKM. The CDR3 runs to 13 residues. V lost 8 bases and J lost 9, with 17 bases in between. The CDR3 region has the DNA TGTGCCAGCCTCCGGGACTTCGGACGTGAGCAGTTCTTC. This translates into CASLRDFGREQFF. The whole variable domain, remainder taken from reference TRBV28 and TRBJ2-1, is DVKVTQSSRYLVKRTGEKVFLECVQDMDHENMFWYRQDPGLGLRLIYFSYDVKMKEKGDIPEGYSVSREKKERFSLILESASTNQTSMYLCASLRDFGREQFFGPGTRLTVL.

A few counts support this clonotype. This sequence joins TRBV29-1 and TRBJ2-2; possibly TRBD1 for D (5 bases). The CDR3 runs to 13 residues. V dropped 6 bases and J dropped 1 base, with 9 bases sitting between them. Germline lookup yields CDR1 SQVTM and CDR2 ANQGSEA. CDR3 protein: CSVVRGNTGELFF. As DNA, the CDR3 is TGCAGCGTCGTTAGGGGGAACACCGGGGAGCTGTTTTTT.

The table lists this clonotype with many counts. This chain connects TRBV28 to TRBJ2-2; 9 bases line up with TRBD2. CDR1 and CDR2 (germline): MDHEN, SYDVKM. Trimming cost V 8 bases and J 1 base; bases outside gene matches: 8. The CDR3 loop spans 16 amino acids. The CDR3 coding sequence is TGTGCCAGCCTGAAGGGACTAGCTCTGAACACCGGGGAGCTGTTTTTT. It translates to CASLKGLALNTGELFF.

This clonotype was detected ten times or more. This chain joins TRBV4-2 and TRBJ1-2; D is unresolved. V shed 0 bases and J shed 7 bases, with 24 bases lying between them. Germline V gene sequence: CDR1 LGHNA, CDR2 YNFKEQ. The CDR3 spans 18 residues. This chain's CDR3 is CASSQELRRVMGLTGYTF. DNA of the CDR3: TGTGCCAGCAGCCAAGAGTTAAGAAGAGTTATGGGGTTAACTGGCTACACCTTC.

This clonotype was counted at least ten times. The chain joins TRBV6-6 to TRBJ1-1; D call uncertain. This CDR3 has 11 residues. Looked up from germline, CDR1 is MNHNY and CDR2 is SVGAGI (reference sequence). Trimming took 10 bases from V and 2 from J, leaving 8 bases between them. CDR3 residues: CATLLNTEAFF. The CDR3 DNA reads TGTGCCACCTTATTAAACACTGAAGCTTTCTTT.

This clonotype occurred many times. The V gene is TRBV7-9, the J gene TRBJ1-1; D call uncertain. The CDR3 contains 13 residues. Germline assignment: CDR1 SEHNR and CDR2 FQNEAQ (reference sequence). With 7 bases removed from V and 0 bases from J, the gap between germline ends came to 9 bases. The CDR3 reads CASTIVVNTEAFF. The CDR3 nucleotides are TGTGCCAGCACGATAGTGGTGAACACTGAAGCTTTCTTT.